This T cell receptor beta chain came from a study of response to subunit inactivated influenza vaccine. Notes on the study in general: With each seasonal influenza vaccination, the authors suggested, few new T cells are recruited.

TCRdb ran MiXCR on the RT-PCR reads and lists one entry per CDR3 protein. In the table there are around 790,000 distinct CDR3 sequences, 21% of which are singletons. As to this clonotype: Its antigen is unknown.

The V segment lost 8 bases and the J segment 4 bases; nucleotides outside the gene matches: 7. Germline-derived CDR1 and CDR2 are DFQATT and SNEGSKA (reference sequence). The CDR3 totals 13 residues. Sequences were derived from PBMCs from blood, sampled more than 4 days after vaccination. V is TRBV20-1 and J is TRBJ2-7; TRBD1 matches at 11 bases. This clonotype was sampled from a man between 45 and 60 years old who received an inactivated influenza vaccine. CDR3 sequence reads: CSSPGQGAYEQYF. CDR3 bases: TGCAGTTCGCCCGGACAGGGGGCTTACGAGCAGTACTTC.